Listed below are T cell receptor beta chains from one sample, sequenced in a study of cytomegalovirus exposure and HLA in healthy donors. This table comes from immunoSEQ multiplex PCR, and its TCRdb copy is limited to in-frame clones, with some not included. Of approximately 150,000 clones in the sample, over 80% are singletons; the top ten hold approximately 2.4%. Sequenced material: PBMCs. The receptor set was obtained from a male donor in good health and CMV-seronegative. The conserved cysteine and the conserved F or W are not part of the CDR3 here.

v_call cdr3_aa
TRBV11-3 ASSFDGEKLF
TRBV12-5 ASGPGPGQGVRGANVLA
TRBV15 ATSRDPGILYGYT
TRBV18 ASSPNTLNTEAF
TRBV5-1 ASSLSNNRDTEAF
TRBV10-2 ASSESAGLGCA
TRBV14 ASSQPRGGKSSGANVLT
TRBV28 ASSSPGVRSGNTIY
TRBV7-9 ASSLGGGIYEQY
TRBV10-3 APRCGGAENEQF